This T cell receptor (beta chain) was profiled in a study of OX40 agonist ivuxolimab in advanced cancers. Produced via immunoSEQ multiplex PCR; TCRdb's table is partial and in-frame only. The repertoire holds roughly 77,000 clones, with 92% as singletons. The CDR3 covers 17 residues. The germline V and J ends were trimmed by 1 base and 2 bases, with 12 bases remaining between them. Germline CDR1 MGHDK, CDR2 SYGVNS. The TCR originated in an adult with an advanced solid tumor such as melanoma, head and neck, liver or kidney cancer. This sequence joins TRBV25-1 and TRBJ2-6, with D unresolved. Sequences were derived from CD4+ or CD8+ T cells sorted from blood, sampled in a trial of the OX40 agonist ivuxolimab. The CDR3 reads CASSESPGYTGANVLTF. As DNA, the CDR3 is TGTGCCAGCAGTGAATCCCCAGGCTACACTGGGGCCAACGTCCTGACTTTC.